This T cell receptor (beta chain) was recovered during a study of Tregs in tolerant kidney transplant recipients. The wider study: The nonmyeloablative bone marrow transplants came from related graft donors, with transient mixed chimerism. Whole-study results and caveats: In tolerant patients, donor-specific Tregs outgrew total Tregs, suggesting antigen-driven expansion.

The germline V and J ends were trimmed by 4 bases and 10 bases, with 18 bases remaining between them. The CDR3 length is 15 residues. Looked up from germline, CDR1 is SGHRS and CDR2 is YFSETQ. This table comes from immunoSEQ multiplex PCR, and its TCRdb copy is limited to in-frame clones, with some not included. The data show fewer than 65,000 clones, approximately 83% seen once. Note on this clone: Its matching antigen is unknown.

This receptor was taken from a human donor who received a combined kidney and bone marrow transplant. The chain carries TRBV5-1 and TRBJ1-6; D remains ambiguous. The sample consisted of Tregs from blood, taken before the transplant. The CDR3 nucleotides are TGCGCCAGCAGCCCCTTTTCGGTCTCTGGATCACCCCTCCACTTT. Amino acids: CASSPFSVSGSPLHF. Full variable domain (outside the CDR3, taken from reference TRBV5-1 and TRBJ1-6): KAGVTQTPRYLIKTRGQQVTLSCSPISGHRSVSWYQQTPGQGLQFLFEYFSETQRNKGNFPGRFSGRQFSNSRSEMNVSTLELGDSALYLCASSPFSVSGSPLHFGNGTRLTVT.